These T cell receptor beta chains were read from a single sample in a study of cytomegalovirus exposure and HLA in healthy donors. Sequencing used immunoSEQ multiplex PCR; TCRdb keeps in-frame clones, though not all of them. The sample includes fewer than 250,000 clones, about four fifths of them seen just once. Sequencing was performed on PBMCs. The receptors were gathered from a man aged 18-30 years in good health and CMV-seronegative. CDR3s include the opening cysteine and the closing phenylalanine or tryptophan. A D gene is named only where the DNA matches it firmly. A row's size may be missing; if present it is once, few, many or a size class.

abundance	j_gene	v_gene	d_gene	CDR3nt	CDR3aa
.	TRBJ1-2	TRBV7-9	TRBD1	TGTGCCAGCAGCTTAGTAGACAGGGTGGGAGGCTACACCTTC	CASSLVDRVGGYTF
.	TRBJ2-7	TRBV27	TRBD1	TGTGCCAGCAGTTCCCGGGACAGGGCCTACGAGCAGTACTTC	CASSSRDRAYEQYF
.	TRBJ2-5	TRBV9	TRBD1	TGTGCCAGCAGCCCTTGGACAGGGACAGAGACCCAGTACTTC	CASSPWTGTETQYF
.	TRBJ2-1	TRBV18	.	TGTGCCAGCTCACCACTCGGGAGTGGCAATGAGCAGTTCTTC	CASSPLGSGNEQFF
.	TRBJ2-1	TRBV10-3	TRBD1	TGTGCCATCAGTGCAACCGGGACAGATAATGAGCAGTTCTTC	CAISATGTDNEQFF
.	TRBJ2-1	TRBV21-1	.	TGTGCCAGCAGCAACGCCTTCGGAGGAAATCAGTTCTTC	CASSNAFGGNQFF
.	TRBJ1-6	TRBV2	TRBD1	TGTGCCAGCGGCCCGGGACAGTTTACACCCCTCCACTTT	CASGPGQFTPLHF
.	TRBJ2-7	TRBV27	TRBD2	TGTGCCAGCACACAGTATGCCGGGACTAGCAAGGTTAACGAGCAGTACTTC	CASTQYAGTSKVNEQYF
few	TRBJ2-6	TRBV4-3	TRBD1	TGCGCCAGCAGCCGGGGGACAGACGGGTCTGGGGCCAACGTCCTGACTTTC	CASSRGTDGSGANVLTF
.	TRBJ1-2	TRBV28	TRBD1	TGTGCCAGCAGTTTAGGGACAGGGACCTATGGCTACACCTTC	CASSLGTGTYGYTF
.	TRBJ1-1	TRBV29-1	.	TGCAGCGTGCAGGGGAAGGTCCAAAACACTGAAGCTTTCTTT	CSVQGKVQNTEAFF
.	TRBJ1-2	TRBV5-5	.	TGTGCCAGCAGCTTCGGACAGAGTGAAAACTATGGCTACACCTTC	CASSFGQSENYGYTF
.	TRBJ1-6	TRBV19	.	TGTGCCAGTAGATCTCCCCGCGGAGGGTATAATTCACCCCTCCACTTT	CASRSPRGGYNSPLHF
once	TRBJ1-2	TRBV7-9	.	TGTGCCAGCAGCTTATCGGAGAGTCGGGGGGCCTTTAACTATGGCTACACCTTC	CASSLSESRGAFNYGYTF
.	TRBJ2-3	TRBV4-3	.	TGCGCCAGCAGCCAAGAATGGGGAGCCCATGATCTGCCCACGCAGTATTTT	CASSQEWGAHDLPTQYF
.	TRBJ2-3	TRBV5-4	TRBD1	TGTGCCAGCAGCTTGGAGGGACAGGGGGCAGGAGATACGCAGTATTTT	CASSLEGQGAGDTQYF
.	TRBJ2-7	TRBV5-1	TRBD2	TGCGCCAGCAGCTTGGCAGGGACTAGTATATACGAGCAGTACTTC	CASSLAGTSIYEQYF
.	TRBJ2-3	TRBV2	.	TGTGCCAGCAGTGACCTGGGGGCAAGCACAGATACGCAGTATTTT	CASSDLGASTDTQYF
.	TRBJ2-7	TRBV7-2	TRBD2	TGTGCCAGCAGCTTCGCGACTAGCGGGGGGAACGAGCAGTACTTC	CASSFATSGGNEQYF
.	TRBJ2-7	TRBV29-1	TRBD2	TGCAGCGTTATCGCCCCAGGACTAGCGGGAGTCAATGACGAGCAGTACTTC	CSVIAPGLAGVNDEQYF
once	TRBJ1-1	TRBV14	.	TGTGCCAGCAGCCAAGTAGGCAGGGCGTTAGTTGAAGCTTTCTTT	CASSQVGRALVEAFF
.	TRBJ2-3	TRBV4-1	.	TGCGCCAGCAGCCAACCACTAGAGCCGATTGGAGATACGCAGTATTTT	CASSQPLEPIGDTQYF
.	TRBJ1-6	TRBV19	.	TGTGCCAGTAGTATATCGGGAGGAAACTTCGATTCACCCCTTCACTTT	CASSISGGNFDSPLHF
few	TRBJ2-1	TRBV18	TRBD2	TGTGCCAGCTCACCATTTGGACTCTGGGATGGCGGGAGGGCCTCCTACAATGAGCAGTTCTTC	CASSPFGLWDGGRASYNEQFF
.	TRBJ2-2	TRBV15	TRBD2	TGTGCCACCAGCAGAGGTCGTAGACTAGCGGGGGATCCGAACACCGGGGAGCTGTTTTTT	CATSRGRRLAGDPNTGELFF
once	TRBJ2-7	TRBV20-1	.	TGCAGTGCCCAGCGGACCTACGAGCAGTACTTC	CSAQRTYEQYF
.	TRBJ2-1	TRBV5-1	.	TGCGCCAGCAGCTTGGTCAATTCCAATGAGCAGTTCTTC	CASSLVNSNEQFF
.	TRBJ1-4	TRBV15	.	TGTGCCACCAGCAGGGACAGTGAAAAACTGTTTTTT	CATSRDSEKLFF
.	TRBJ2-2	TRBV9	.	TGTGCCAGCAGCGTAGGACAGGGAGGCACCGGGGAGCTGTTTTTT	CASSVGQGGTGELFF
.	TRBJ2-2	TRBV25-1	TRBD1	TGTGCCAGCACGGACAGGCCTAGCGGGGAGCTGTTTTTT	CASTDRPSGELFF
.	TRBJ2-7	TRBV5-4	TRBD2	TGCGCCAGCAGCCAACTAGCGGGGAACGAGCAGTACTTC	CASSQLAGNEQYF
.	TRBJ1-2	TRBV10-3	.	TGTGCCATCAGTGGTACAGGGTCGGACTATGGCTACACCTTC	CAISGTGSDYGYTF
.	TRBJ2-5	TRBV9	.	TGTGCCAGCAGCGTAACGGGGCGGGGAGAGACCCAGTACTTC	CASSVTGRGETQYF
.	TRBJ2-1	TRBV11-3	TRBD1	TGTGCCAGCAGCCGAGACAGGGGCTACAATGAGCAGTTCTTC	CASSRDRGYNEQFF
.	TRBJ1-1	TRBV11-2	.	TGTGCCAGCAGCCCGATCTCGCGGCAGGGCGCCTTGAACACTGAAGCTTTCTTT	CASSPISRQGALNTEAFF
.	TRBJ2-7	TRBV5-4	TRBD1	TGTGCCAGCAGCTTGGGGACAGGCGGAGGCTACGAGCAGTACTTC	CASSLGTGGGYEQYF
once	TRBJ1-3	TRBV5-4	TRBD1	TGTGCCAGCACCAAGGGGACAGGGGACTCTGGAAACACCATATATTTT	CASTKGTGDSGNTIYF
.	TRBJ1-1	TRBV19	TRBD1	TGTGCCAGTAGTTCAGGGGGCCTCACTGAAGCTTTCTTT	CASSSGGLTEAFF
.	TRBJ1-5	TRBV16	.	TGTGCCAGCAGCCAAGGACAGTTTAAGGCAAATAGCAATCAGCCCCAGCATTTT	CASSQGQFKANSNQPQHF
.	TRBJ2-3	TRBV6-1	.	TGTGCCAGCAAGAGTCTGTCTAGCACAGATACGCAGTATTTT	CASKSLSSTDTQYF
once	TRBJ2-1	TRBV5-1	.	TGCGCCAGCAGCTTGTGGGGTAGCGGCGACTACAATGAGCAGTTCTTC	CASSLWGSGDYNEQFF
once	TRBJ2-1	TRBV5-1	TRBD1	TGCGCCAGCAGCTTGTTCCAGGGGGCCAATGAGCAGTTCTTC	CASSLFQGANEQFF
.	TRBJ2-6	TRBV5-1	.	TGCGCCAGCAGCTTGTGGGCCCCCCAAGAATCCGGGGCCAACGTCCTGACTTTC	CASSLWAPQESGANVLTF
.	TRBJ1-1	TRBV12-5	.	TGTGCTAGTGGTTTAGGGGGTAGTGGCACTGAAGCTTTCTTT	CASGLGGSGTEAFF
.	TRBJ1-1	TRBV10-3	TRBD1	TGTGCCATCAGCCGACAGGGGATGAACACTGAAGCTTTCTTT	CAISRQGMNTEAFF
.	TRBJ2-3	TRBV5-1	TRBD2	TGCGCCAGCAGCTTGGTCTTCAGCGGGGGTGTGTCAGATACGCAGTATTTT	CASSLVFSGGVSDTQYF
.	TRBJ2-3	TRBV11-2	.	TGTGCCAGCAGCCCTCCGGCGGTTGGCGATACGCAGTATTTT	CASSPPAVGDTQYF
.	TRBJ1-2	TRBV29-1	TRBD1	TGCAGCGTGGCCGCCGACAGGGGTGGCTACACCTTC	CSVAADRGGYTF
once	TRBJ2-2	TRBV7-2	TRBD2	TGTGCCAGCAGCTCCGTGGCTAGCGGGACCGGGGAGCTGTTTTTT	CASSSVASGTGELFF
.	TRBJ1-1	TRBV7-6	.	TGTGCCAGCAGCTTAGGGACTGCTGAAGCTTTCTTT	CASSLGTAEAFF
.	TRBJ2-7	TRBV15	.	TGTGCCACCAGCAGATCCGGGACACCAGCCTACGAGCAGTACTTC	CATSRSGTPAYEQYF
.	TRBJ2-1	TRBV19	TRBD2	TGTGCCAGTAGCCGACTAGCGGGTAACTACAATGAGCAGTTCTTC	CASSRLAGNYNEQFF
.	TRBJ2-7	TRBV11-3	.	TGTGCCAGCAGCTTAGGGGGCAGAGGCTCCTACGAGCAGTACTTC	CASSLGGRGSYEQYF
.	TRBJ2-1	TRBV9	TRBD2	TGTGCCAGCAGCGTTAGCGGGAGCCCCTACAATGAGCAGTTCTTC	CASSVSGSPYNEQFF
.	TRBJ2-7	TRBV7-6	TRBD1	TGTGCCAGCAGCGCAGGGGGACAAACCTCCTACGAGCAGTACTTC	CASSAGGQTSYEQYF